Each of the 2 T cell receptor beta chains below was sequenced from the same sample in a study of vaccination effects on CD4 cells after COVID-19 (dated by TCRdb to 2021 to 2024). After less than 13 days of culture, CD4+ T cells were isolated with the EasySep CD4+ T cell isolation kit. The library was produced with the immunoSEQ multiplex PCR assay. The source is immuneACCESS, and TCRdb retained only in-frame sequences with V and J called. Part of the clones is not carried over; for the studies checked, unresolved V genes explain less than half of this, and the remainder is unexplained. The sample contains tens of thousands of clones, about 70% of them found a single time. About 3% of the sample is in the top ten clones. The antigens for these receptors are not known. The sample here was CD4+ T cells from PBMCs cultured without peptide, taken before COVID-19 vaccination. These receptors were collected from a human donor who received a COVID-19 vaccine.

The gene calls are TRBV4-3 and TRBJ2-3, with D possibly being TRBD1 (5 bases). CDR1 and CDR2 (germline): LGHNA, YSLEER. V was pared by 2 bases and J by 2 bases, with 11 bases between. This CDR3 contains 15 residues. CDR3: CASSQQGLFTDTQYF. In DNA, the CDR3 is TGCGCCAGCAGCCAACAGGGCTTGTTCACAGATACGCAGTATTTT.

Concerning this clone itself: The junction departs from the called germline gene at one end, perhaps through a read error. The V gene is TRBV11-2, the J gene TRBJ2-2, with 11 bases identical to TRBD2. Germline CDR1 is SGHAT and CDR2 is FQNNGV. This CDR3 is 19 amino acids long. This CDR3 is CASSSPGGSGRVNTGGLFF. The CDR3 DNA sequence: TGTGCCAGCAGCTCCCCGGGTGGTAGCGGGAGGGTGAACACCGGGGGGCTGTTTTTT.